These 25 T cell receptor beta chains were all obtained from the same sample, sequenced in a study of vaccination effects on CD4 cells after COVID-19. Here immunoSEQ multiplex PCR was the method, and the copy in TCRdb shows in-frame clones only, minus some. The sample has roughly 41,000 clones, roughly 70% seen once; the top ten hold 20% to 30%. With the ViraFEST assay, the study expanded antigen-specific CD4+ T cells using viral peptide pools, then sequenced them. Isolation of CD4+ T cells took place after 10 days of culture. Vaccinated recipients, who were negative for nucleocapsid antibodies, had no history of SARS-CoV-2 infection. Their antigens remain unidentified. The specimen comprised CD4+ T cells from PBMCs cultured with HCoV-OC43 spike peptides, sampled before COVID-19 vaccination. Subset given: HCoV-OC43 spike overlapping peptide pool stimulation. These receptors came from a human donor who received a COVID-19 vaccine.

The chain couples TRBV19 to TRBJ1-6; TRBD1 agrees at 7 bases. CDR1 and CDR2 from the germline V gene are LNHDA and SQIVND (reference sequence). With 6 bases clipped from V and 7 bases from J, the junction kept 9 bases outside the gene matches. This CDR3 has 15 amino acids. The CDR3 coding sequence is TGTGCCAGTAGCCAACAACAGGGGTCAAATTCACCCCTCCACTTT. Its protein is CASSQQQGSNSPLHF.

This chain uses TRBV28 with TRBJ2-3; no clear D gene. This CDR3 spans 14 amino acids. Germline CDR1 is MDHEN and CDR2 is SYDVKM. Trimming left V 3 bases short and J 3 bases short, with 10 bases between. The CDR3 sequence: CASSFTVGTDTQYF. The CDR3 DNA follows: TGTGCCAGCAGTTTTACAGTTGGTACAGATACGCAGTATTTT.

This chain joins TRBV10-3 and TRBJ1-1; D is perhaps TRBD1 (5 bases). Germline values: CDR1 ENHRY, CDR2 SYGVKD. This CDR3 has 14 amino acids. Trimming removed 2 bases from V and 1 base from J, with 8 bases in between. Here the CDR3 DNA reads TGTGCCATCAGTGAGGGGACCCCGAACACTGAAGCTTTCTTT. Amino acids: CAISEGTPNTEAFF.

Details on this clone: At one of its ends the junction is not consistent with the germline gene, which may arise from a read error. The chain has TRBV7-7 and TRBJ1-4; D gene unclear. This CDR3 comprises 13 residues. Germline V gives CDR1 SSHAT, CDR2 FNYEAQ (reference sequence). CDR3 loop: CASSRATNEKLFF. The CDR3 DNA is TGTGCTAGCAGCCGTGCAACTAATGAAAAACTGTTTTTT. The full variable domain, with the rest looked up from reference TRBV7-7 and TRBJ1-4, is GAGVSQSPRYKVTKRGQDVTLRCDPISSHATLYWYQQALGQGPEFLTYFNYEAQPDKSGLPSDRFSAERPEGSISTLTIQRTEQRDSAMYRCASSRATNEKLFFGSGTQLSVL.

The V gene is TRBV13, the J gene TRBJ1-3; TRBD1 might be the D (5 bases). The CDR3 extends over 16 amino acids. The germline CDR1 and CDR2 sequences are PRHDT and FYEKMQ (reference sequence). Trimming stripped 5 bases from V and 4 bases from J, with 18 bases between. CDR3 loop: CASSSAYQGGGNTIYF. CDR3 coding DNA: TGTGCCAGCAGCAGCGCCTATCAGGGTGGGGGAAACACCATATATTTT.

As to this clone: The junction differs from germline at one of its ends, possibly a read error. This chain uses TRBV5-6 with TRBJ2-3; possibly TRBD1 for D (6 bases). This CDR3 has 14 residues. Germline V gene lookup returns CDR1 SGHDT and CDR2 YYEEEE. CDR3: CASSLTGSRDTQYF. The CDR3 nucleotides are TGTGCCAGCAGCTTAACAGGGAGCAGAGATACGCAGTATTTT.

This chain connects TRBV28 to TRBJ1-3; possibly TRBD1 for D (6 bases). V was trimmed by 4 bases and J by 2 bases, leaving 21 bases between them. The CDR3 has 18 amino acids. CDR1 MDHEN and CDR2 SYDVKM come from the germline V gene. The CDR3: CASSSTGGGVVPGNTIYF. DNA of the CDR3: TGTGCCAGCAGTTCCACCGGCGGGGGCGTCGTCCCTGGAAACACCATATATTTT.

V usage is TRBV5-4 and J usage is TRBJ1-5; unclear D gene. The CDR3 is 15 amino acids. V lost 0 bases and J lost 1, with 8 bases in between. The germline CDR1 and CDR2 sequences are SGHNT and YYREEE (reference sequence). DNA of the CDR3: TGTGCCAGCAGCTTGGACGGGGTCAGCAATCAGCCCCAGCATTTT. It translates to CASSLDGVSNQPQHF.

V gene TRBV11-3 combines with J gene TRBJ2-2; the D is unclear. Germline V gene lookup returns CDR1 SGHNT and CDR2 YENEEA. With 5 bases removed from V and 5 bases from J, the gap between germline ends came to 12 bases. This CDR3 is built from 14 residues. Written as DNA, the CDR3 is TGTGCCAGCAGCCCCGCCCGGGCGACCGGGGAGCTGTTTTTT. Its protein product is CASSPARATGELFF.

This clone came up a few times. The genes are TRBV18 and TRBJ1-1; 11 nucleotides line up with TRBD1. Germline CDR1 is KGHSH and CDR2 is LQKENI. Trimming removed 1 base from V and 1 base from J; junction bases left unmatched: 5. There are 17 residues in the CDR3. CDR3 DNA sequence: TGTGCCAGCTCACCACGAGGACAGGGGGCAGGGAACACTGAAGCTTTCTTT. As protein: CASSPRGQGAGNTEAFF.

This chain links TRBV4-2 with TRBJ1-5; D remains ambiguous. The germline V and J ends were trimmed by 0 bases and 7 bases, with 13 bases remaining between them. This CDR3 spans 15 amino acids. Germline CDR1 is LGHNA and CDR2 is YNFKEQ. The CDR3 DNA reads as TGTGCCAGCAGCCAAGATACGGTGACGGGACAGCCCCAGCATTTT. It translates to CASSQDTVTGQPQHF.

This chain uses TRBV3-1 (or the pseudogene TRBV3-2) with TRBJ2-7; TRBD2 aligns across 8 bases. J was trimmed by 2 bases and V by 1 base; bases with no gene match: 4. CDR1 is LGHDT and CDR2 is YNNKEL in the germline V gene (reference sequence). The CDR3 has 15 residues. The CDR3 bases are TGTGCCAGCAGCCAAGTACTAGCGGCCGCCTACGAGCAGTACTTC. Residues: CASSQVLAAAYEQYF.

The V and J genes are TRBV18 and TRBJ1-1, with D uncertain. CDR1 is KGHSH, CDR2 LQKENI, per germline. V was shortened by 2 bases and J by 7 bases, with 8 bases between the two germline ends. The CDR3 spans 12 residues. CDR3: CASSPGPVEAFF. The CDR3 nucleotides are TGTGCCAGCTCACCAGGACCAGTTGAAGCTTTCTTT.

The chain is built from TRBV7-8 and TRBJ2-5; D unresolved. V was clipped by 2 bases and J by 4 bases, with 14 bases between them. The CDR3 is 15 residues long. Looked up from germline, CDR1 is SGHVS and CDR2 is FQNEAQ. The DNA of the CDR3 is TGTGCCAGCAGCTTAAGGGCCGGGCAGAGAGAGACCCAGTACTTC. It is translated as CASSLRAGQRETQYF.

This clone appeared many times. This chain connects TRBV6-1 to TRBJ2-7, with D possibly called TRBD1 or TRBD2 (5 bases each). Deletions cut 0 bases from V and 3 bases from J, with 15 bases between. The length of the CDR3 is 16 residues. Germline loops: CDR1 MNHNS, CDR2 SASEGT. The CDR3 here is CASSEALGESYYEQYF. CDR3 DNA: TGTGCCAGCAGTGAAGCGCTGGGGGAGTCGTACTACGAGCAGTACTTC.

V gene TRBV2 combines with J gene TRBJ1-2; D uncertain. The CDR3 length is 13 residues. The V gene's germline CDR1 is SNHLY and CDR2 FYNNEI. Trimming left V 7 bases short and J 8 bases short, with 17 bases between. The chain's CDR3 is CASTRRPLEGYTF. The CDR3 nucleotides are TGTGCCAGCACCCGGCGCCCGTTGGAGGGCTACACCTTC.

The V and J genes are TRBV5-4 and TRBJ2-3, with TRBD2 identical over 9 bases. V was clipped by 3 bases and J by 3 bases; unmatched bases: 5. CDR1 SGHNT and CDR2 YYREEE come from the germline V gene (reference sequence). This CDR3 spans 15 amino acids. The DNA of the CDR3 is TGTGCCAGCAGCTCCGGACTAGCGAGAACAGATACGCAGTATTTT. Protein sequence: CASSSGLARTDTQYF.

The V call is TRBV2, the J call TRBJ2-7, with TRBD1 identical over 7 bases. This CDR3 spans 14 amino acids. Germline V lookup: CDR1 SNHLY, CDR2 FYNNEI. With 6 bases clipped from V and 6 bases from J, the junction kept 11 bases outside the gene matches. CDR3 protein: CASRRGGSGGEQYF. The CDR3 nucleotides are TGTGCCAGCAGAAGAGGCGGGTCAGGGGGCGAGCAGTACTTC. The variable domain in full, with the rest retrieved from reference TRBV2 and TRBJ2-7, is EPEVTQTPSHQVTQMGQEVILRCVPISNHLYFYWYRQILGQKVEFLVSFYNNEISEKSEIFDDQFSVERPDGSNFTLKIRSTKLEDSAMYFCASRRGGSGGEQYFGPGTRLTVT.

This clone was counted only a few times. V and J are TRBV3-1 (or the pseudogene TRBV3-2) and TRBJ1-2; D is possibly TRBD1 (5 bases). V lost 0 bases, J lost 6 bases, and 11 bases lay in between. This CDR3 has 14 amino acids. From germline, CDR1 is LGHDT and CDR2 YNNKEL (reference sequence). CDR3 in amino acids: CASSQEVGAHGYTF. CDR3 DNA sequence: TGTGCCAGCAGCCAAGAGGTCGGGGCCCATGGCTACACCTTC.

The V and J genes are TRBV7-2 and TRBJ1-6; unclear D gene. CDR3 size: 17 residues. The germline V gene has CDR1 SGHTA and CDR2 FQGNSA. V was shortened by 5 bases and J by 0 bases, with 14 bases between the two germline ends. Here the CDR3 DNA reads TGTGCCAGCAGCGCCCAGATACAGAGCTCCTATAATTCACCCCTCCACTTT. This encodes CASSAQIQSSYNSPLHF.

The V and J genes are TRBV5-1 and TRBJ1-1; a weak D match, TRBD1 (6 bases). Germline V gives CDR1 SGHRS, CDR2 YFSETQ. The V end was cut by 1 base, the J end by 0 bases, with 13 bases between. There are 16 residues in the CDR3. The CDR3 spells CASSLPDRSVNTEAFF. The DNA of the CDR3 is TGCGCCAGCAGCTTGCCAGACAGGTCGGTGAACACTGAAGCTTTCTTT.

This chain connects TRBV9 to TRBJ2-1, with D perhaps TRBD1 or TRBD2 (6 bases each). From germline, CDR1 is SGDLS and CDR2 YYNGEE. The CDR3 is 15 residues long. Trimming stripped 4 bases from V and 10 bases from J, with 21 bases between. This chain's CDR3 is CASSPGDWGRGEQFF. CDR3 bases: TGTGCCAGCAGCCCAGGGGACTGGGGGAGAGGAGAGCAGTTCTTC.

The CDR3 is CASSPGTNEKLFF. The DNA for the CDR3 is TGCGCCAGCAGCCCCGGAACTAATGAAAAACTGTTTTTT. The chain links TRBV5-1 to TRBJ1-4; D unclear. Per germline, CDR1 SGHRS and CDR2 YFSETQ. V dropped 4 bases and J dropped 1 base, with 5 bases sitting between them. CDR3 size: 13 residues.

The chain links TRBV18 to TRBJ1-5; a possible D gene is TRBD1 (5 bases). Germline V gene sequence: CDR1 KGHSH, CDR2 LQKENI. The ends were cut back, 3 bases at V and 2 bases at J, with 8 bases in the middle. The CDR3 runs to 14 residues. CDR3 DNA: TGTGCCAGCTCACCGGGGGTTGGCAATCAGCCCCAGCATTTT. It translates to CASSPGVGNQPQHF. Using reference TRBV18 and TRBJ1-5 for the parts outside the CDR3, the full variable domain is NAGVMQNPRHLVRRRGQEARLRCSPMKGHSHVYWYRQLPEEGLKFMVYLQKENIIDESGMPKERFSAEFPKEGPSILRIQQVVRGDSAAYFCASSPGVGNQPQHFGDGTRLSIL.

This clone was counted only a few times. The rearrangement links TRBV19 to TRBJ1-3; D uncertain. The CDR3 has 14 residues. V gave up 5 bases and J gave up 3 bases, with 11 bases separating them. Germline CDR1 LNHDA, CDR2 SQIVND (reference sequence). The CDR3 region has the DNA TGTGCCAGTAGTCTGGAGTGGATTGGAAACACCATATATTTT. This gives the protein CASSLEWIGNTIYF.